This is a list of T cell receptor beta chains from one sample in a study of CD8 T cells in Susac syndrome. Via MiXCR, TCRdb re-called the immunoSEQ multiplex PCR reads, giving one row per CDR3 protein. The profile covers about 130,000 distinct CDR3 sequences, with just under 95% appearing a single time and 0.065% to 0.09% taken by the ten largest. The sample comprised CD4+ T cells from PBMCs. The receptor set was obtained from a human donor in good health. Each CDR3 is given with its conserved first and last residue. D genes are given only for firm matches. Expanded clones are given a class, and other clones once, few, many or no size at all.

j_gene: TRBJ1-2; v_gene: TRBV6-2/TRBV6-3; d_gene: .; abundance: .; CDR3aa: CASSYDGPINYGYTF; CDR3nt: TGTGCCAGCAGTTACGATGGGCCCATTAACTATGGCTACACCTTC
j_gene: TRBJ2-3; v_gene: TRBV3-1; d_gene: TRBD2; abundance: .; CDR3aa: CASSHMTSGSSETDTQYF; CDR3nt: TGTGCCAGCAGCCACATGACTAGCGGGAGTAGTGAGACAGATACGCAGTATTTT
j_gene: TRBJ2-7; v_gene: TRBV29-1; d_gene: .; abundance: once; CDR3aa: CSVGSDYEQYF; CDR3nt: TGCAGCGTTGGGTCCGATTACGAGCAGTACTTC
j_gene: TRBJ1-1; v_gene: TRBV19; d_gene: .; abundance: few; CDR3aa: CASSPQSVRMNTEAFF; CDR3nt: TGTGCCAGTAGTCCACAGAGCGTTCGCATGAACACTGAAGCTTTCTTT
j_gene: TRBJ2-3; v_gene: TRBV18; d_gene: .; abundance: .; CDR3aa: CASSPYVGATDTQYF; CDR3nt: TGTGCCAGCTCACCCTACGTGGGAGCGACAGATACGCAGTATTTT
j_gene: TRBJ1-1; v_gene: TRBV12-3/TRBV12-4; d_gene: .; abundance: .; CDR3aa: CASSRTGGPLGDFF; CDR3nt: TGTGCCAGCAGTCGAACGGGGGGGCCGCTGGGTGATTTCTTT
j_gene: TRBJ2-2; v_gene: TRBV20-1; d_gene: TRBD1; abundance: .; CDR3aa: CSVIRQGRTGELFF; CDR3nt: TGCAGCGTTATAAGACAGGGTCGGACCGGGGAGCTGTTTTTT
j_gene: TRBJ1-3; v_gene: TRBV14; d_gene: .; abundance: .; CDR3aa: CASSQGQIGNTIYF; CDR3nt: TGTGCCAGCAGCCAAGGACAGATTGGAAACACCATATATTTT
j_gene: TRBJ2-7; v_gene: TRBV2; d_gene: .; abundance: .; CDR3aa: CASRAIGSGLGEEQYF; CDR3nt: TGTGCCAGCAGGGCCATAGGAAGCGGGCTGGGAGAGGAGCAGTACTTC
j_gene: TRBJ1-3; v_gene: TRBV20-1; d_gene: .; abundance: .; CDR3aa: CSARDGHNSGNTIYF; CDR3nt: TGCAGTGCTAGAGATGGACACAACTCTGGAAACACCATATATTTT
j_gene: TRBJ2-3; v_gene: TRBV5-1; d_gene: TRBD2; abundance: .; CDR3aa: CASSLAGLAGGSDTQYF; CDR3nt: TGCGCCAGCAGCTTGGCAGGACTAGCGGGAGGCTCAGATACGCAGTATTTT
j_gene: TRBJ1-4; v_gene: TRBV2; d_gene: .; abundance: .; CDR3aa: CASSLEGAGHEKLFF; CDR3nt: TGTGCCAGCAGTCTTGAGGGCGCGGGACATGAAAAACTGTTTTTT
j_gene: TRBJ2-1; v_gene: TRBV5-4; d_gene: .; abundance: .; CDR3aa: CASSPGGAGSYNEQFF; CDR3nt: TGTGCCAGCAGCCCTGGAGGGGCGGGGTCCTACAATGAGCAGTTCTTC
j_gene: TRBJ2-7; v_gene: TRBV6-5; d_gene: .; abundance: .; CDR3aa: CASSLNAGREQYF; CDR3nt: TGTGCCAGCAGTCTAAATGCAGGGCGCGAGCAGTACTTC
j_gene: TRBJ2-3; v_gene: TRBV18; d_gene: .; abundance: .; CDR3aa: CASSPPDGASTDTQYF; CDR3nt: TGTGCCAGCTCACCACCGGACGGTGCTAGCACAGATACGCAGTATTTT
j_gene: TRBJ1-1; v_gene: TRBV7-9; d_gene: TRBD1; abundance: once; CDR3aa: CASSLGQGAVAEAFF; CDR3nt: TGTGCCAGCAGCTTAGGACAGGGGGCAGTCGCTGAAGCTTTCTTT
j_gene: TRBJ1-2; v_gene: TRBV28; d_gene: .; abundance: .; CDR3aa: CASSSYTRLRERTLGGYTF; CDR3nt: TGTGCCAGCAGTTCTTATACCCGCTTAAGGGAGCGGACTCTAGGGGGCTACACCTTC
j_gene: TRBJ2-3; v_gene: TRBV2; d_gene: TRBD2; abundance: once; CDR3aa: CASSASGRSTDTQYF; CDR3nt: TGTGCCAGCAGTGCTAGCGGGAGAAGCACAGATACGCAGTATTTT
j_gene: TRBJ2-7; v_gene: TRBV2; d_gene: .; abundance: .; CDR3aa: CASSGTRLAYEQYF; CDR3nt: TGTGCCAGCAGTGGGACTCGTTTAGCCTACGAGCAGTACTTC
j_gene: TRBJ1-2; v_gene: TRBV18; d_gene: TRBD1; abundance: .; CDR3aa: CASSLPGTGEEGYTF; CDR3nt: TGTGCCAGCTCACTTCCCGGGACAGGGGAGGAGGGCTACACCTTC
j_gene: TRBJ2-5; v_gene: TRBV20-1; d_gene: TRBD2; abundance: .; CDR3aa: CSARGGGRSWETQYF; CDR3nt: TGCAGTGCTAGAGGGGGCGGGAGGAGCTGGGAGACCCAGTACTTC
j_gene: TRBJ2-5; v_gene: TRBV20-1; d_gene: TRBD1; abundance: .; CDR3aa: CSAKRTGTYRGETQYF; CDR3nt: TGCAGTGCTAAGCGGACAGGGACCTACCGTGGGGAGACCCAGTACTTC
j_gene: TRBJ1-2; v_gene: TRBV12-3/TRBV12-4; d_gene: .; abundance: .; CDR3aa: CASSLDRLTSYTF; CDR3nt: TGTGCCAGCAGTTTAGACAGGCTCACTAGCTACACCTTC
j_gene: TRBJ2-1; v_gene: TRBV5-6; d_gene: TRBD2; abundance: .; CDR3aa: CASSLALLAGGYNEQFF; CDR3nt: TGTGCCAGCAGCTTGGCCCTTCTAGCGGGAGGCTACAATGAGCAGTTCTTC
j_gene: TRBJ2-1; v_gene: TRBV29-1; d_gene: .; abundance: .; CDR3aa: CSVERAADEQFF; CDR3nt: TGCAGCGTTGAAAGAGCGGCCGATGAGCAGTTCTTC
j_gene: TRBJ1-2; v_gene: TRBV6-6; d_gene: .; abundance: .; CDR3aa: CASSPAGGGGYTF; CDR3nt: TGTGCCAGCAGCCCCGCGGGGGGTGGGGGCTACACCTTC
j_gene: TRBJ2-7; v_gene: TRBV5-6; d_gene: .; abundance: .; CDR3aa: CASSLMGVEQYF; CDR3nt: TGTGCCAGCAGCTTAATGGGGGTCGAGCAGTACTTC